Following are 12 T cell receptor beta chains from one sample sequenced in a study of T cells in Graves' hyperthyroidism and ophthalmopathy. From RNA transcripts, TCR beta CDR3 regions were amplified. HTBI primers were employed in a first-round RT-PCR of the TCR CDR3. A single record per CDR3 protein comes from TCRdb applying MiXCR to the multiplex PCR reads. Of a few hundred thousand distinct CDR3 sequences listed, under 25% are singletons. The sample was blood. The source of these receptors is a young man with Graves' hyperthyroidism.

This clonotype was counted only a few times. The chain uses TRBV30 and TRBJ1-1; D is ambiguous. The germline CDR1 and CDR2 sequences are GTSNPN and SVGIG (reference sequence). The CDR3 extends over 13 amino acids. Trimming removed 4 bases at V and 1 base at J, with 10 bases between. CDR3 sequence (DNA): TGTGCCTGGATTCTAACACGGAACACTGAAGCTTTCTTT. It translates to CAWILTRNTEAFF.

This clonotype was observed at least ten times. The rearrangement uses TRBV6-1 and TRBJ1-5; D remains ambiguous. From germline, CDR1 is MNHNS and CDR2 SASEGT. This CDR3 region has 11 residues. Trimming removed 3 bases from V and 5 bases from J, with 2 bases in between. The CDR3 DNA follows: TGTGCCAGCAGTGATCATCAGCCCCAGCATTTT. Its translation is CASSDHQPQHF.

This clonotype came up many times. The chain employs TRBV9 and TRBJ2-7; 10 bases are a match to TRBD2. Unmatched junction bases numbered 6, after V lost 3 bases and J lost 3 bases. CDR3 length: 15 residues. CDR1 SGDLS and CDR2 YYNGEE come from the germline V gene. The CDR3 protein is CASSGGTSANYEQYF. The CDR3 DNA reads TGTGCCAGCAGCGGGGGGACTAGCGCAAACTACGAGCAGTACTTC.

This clonotype has ten or more counts. J is TRBJ1-1 and V is TRBV10-2; D possibly corresponds to TRBD1 (5 bases). Germline CDR1 is WSHSY and CDR2 is SAAADI. This CDR3 contains 12 residues. The germline V and J ends were trimmed by 11 bases and 3 bases, with 13 bases remaining between them. The CDR3 coding sequence is TGCGCCTCCCAGGGAAAGGACACTGAAGCTTTCTTT. As protein: CASQGKDTEAFF.

This clonotype was seen repeatedly, ten times or more. This rearrangement joins TRBV30 to TRBJ1-5; D ambiguous. Germline V gene sequence: CDR1 GTSNPN, CDR2 SVGIG (reference sequence). The CDR3 runs 15 residues. The germline V and J ends were trimmed by 2 bases and 0 bases, with 11 bases remaining between them. The CDR3 is CAWSQPVLSNQPQHF. CDR3 coding DNA: TGTGCCTGGAGTCAACCGGTTCTTAGCAATCAGCCCCAGCATTTT.

This clonotype was seen a few times. This chain links TRBV20-1 with TRBJ2-7, with 9 bases aligning to TRBD2. The germline gives CDR1 DFQATT, CDR2 SNEGSKA (reference sequence). This CDR3 has 13 amino acids. The V segment lost 5 bases and the J segment 1 base; nucleotides outside the gene matches: 3. CDR3 residues: CSALAGDSYEQYF. In nucleotides, the CDR3 is TGCAGTGCTTTAGCGGGGGATTCCTACGAGCAGTACTTC.

In this sample, this clonotype turned up many times. The chain joins TRBV2 to TRBJ1-5, with 9 bases matching TRBD1. The length of the CDR3 is 15 residues. J lost 6 bases, V lost 6 bases, and 9 bases had no gene match. Germline assignment: CDR1 SNHLY and CDR2 FYNNEI. CDR3 residues: CASRTGGGTGQPQHF. DNA of the CDR3: TGTGCCAGCAGAACAGGGGGCGGAACGGGTCAGCCCCAGCATTTT.

This clonotype was counted only a few times. The chain joins TRBV5-1 to TRBJ2-2; TRBD1 matches at 9 bases. This CDR3 is 15 amino acids long. Germline assignment: CDR1 SGHRS and CDR2 YFSETQ. Trimming cost V 4 bases and J 7 bases; bases outside gene matches: 8. The CDR3 loop is CASSPRGQGRGELFF. The DNA for the CDR3 is TGCGCCAGCAGCCCAAGGGGACAGGGTCGCGGGGAGCTGTTTTTT.

This chain uses TRBV27 with TRBJ2-5; D unclear. Germline CDR1 reads MNHEY; CDR2 reads SMNVEV (reference sequence). Trimming removed 5 bases from V and 5 bases from J, with 12 bases in between. This CDR3 is built from 13 residues. The CDR3 region is CASSPTTRETQYF. As DNA, the CDR3 is TGTGCCAGCAGTCCGACCACCCGGGAGACCCAGTACTTC.

The chain joins TRBV5-1 to TRBJ1-1; maybe TRBD1 (5 bases). The CDR3 length is 16 residues. With 4 bases removed from V and 1 base from J, the gap between germline ends came to 17 bases. From germline, CDR1 is SGHRS and CDR2 YFSETQ. The CDR3 region has the DNA TGCGCCAGCAGCGTGGGGCGGGGAGGGACGAACACTGAAGCTTTCTTT. It codes for CASSVGRGGTNTEAFF.

This clonotype has more than one count but fewer than ten. The gene calls are TRBV25-1 and TRBJ2-7; D is unresolved. This CDR3 has 14 amino acids. Trimming removed 5 bases at V and 4 bases at J, with 15 bases between. CDR1 and CDR2 (germline): MGHDK, SYGVNS. CDR3 loop: CASSTRTTPYEQYF. The CDR3 DNA reads as TGTGCCAGCAGTACTCGGACGACCCCGTACGAGCAGTACTTC.

This clonotype was seen many times. This rearrangement joins TRBV11-2 to TRBJ1-1, with no clear D. This CDR3 has 14 residues. V dropped 1 base and J dropped 4 bases, with 10 bases sitting between them. Germline lookup yields CDR1 SGHAT and CDR2 FQNNGV. CDR3 amino acids: CASSLASSVTEAFF. The DNA for the CDR3 is TGTGCCAGCAGCTTAGCCTCTTCGGTCACTGAAGCTTTCTTT.